The 2 T cell receptor beta chains in this list originate from one sample, sequenced in a study of cytomegalovirus exposure and HLA in healthy donors (dated by TCRdb to about 2017). Libraries were prepared through the immunoSEQ multiplex PCR assay. TCRdb obtained this table from immuneACCESS and retained in-frame rearrangements with V and J assigned. These tables miss some clones; where compared with another copy, unresolved V genes account for less than half of the shortfall, and the remainder is unexplained. The sample profile shows 120,000 or so clones; around 90% of them were found once. The ten most abundant clones make up 2% to 2.5% of the sample. The sequencing sample was made of PBMCs. These receptors originate from a woman under 30 in good health and CMV-seronegative.

The rearrangement links TRBV6-5 to TRBJ2-7, with TRBD1 matching 7 bases. Germline CDR1 is MNHEY and CDR2 is SVGAGI. Losses at the gene ends were 8 bases for V and 1 base for J; bases not matched to a gene: 11. The CDR3 runs 15 residues. Here the CDR3 reads CASSLTGLLSYEQYF. CDR3 sequence (DNA): TGTGCCAGCTCTTTGACAGGGCTTTTGTCCTACGAGCAGTACTTC.

The table lists this clone with a count of one. J is TRBJ2-3 and V is TRBV5-6; 7 bases are shared with TRBD2. The CDR3 totals 14 residues. Germline V gene sequence: CDR1 SGHDT, CDR2 YYEEEE. The trim removed 1 base at V and 3 bases at J, leaving 2 bases unmatched. DNA for the CDR3: TGTGCCAGCAGCTTGTGGGAGGGGACAGATACGCAGTATTTT. Amino acids: CASSLWEGTDTQYF.